The entry that follows covers one TCR beta chain sequence. Its antigen is currently unknown. This table comes from immunoSEQ multiplex PCR, and its TCRdb copy is limited to in-frame clones, with some not included. The top ten clones hold 11% of a sample with about 200,000 clones, roughly 73% of them seen once. CDR1 is LNHDA, CDR2 SQIVND, per germline (reference sequence). CDR3 length: 16 residues. Trimming removed 1 base at V and 3 bases at J, with 13 bases between. This entry comes from a study of cytotoxic CD8 clonotypes in ibrutinib-treated CLL. Study overall: The study included 11 relapsed/refractory and 15 treatment-naive patients; 17 to 18 had IGHV unmutated disease. Study-wide findings and caveats: While tracking circulating CD8+ T-cell counts, baseline clonality exceeded that of age-matched healthy donors.

The chain is built from TRBV19 and TRBJ1-5; no reliable D call. The material was PBMCs, obtained after 12 months of ibrutinib treatment. The clonotype originates from a human donor with chronic lymphocytic leukemia. CDR3 in amino acids: CASSIGWTWDNQPQHF. In DNA form, the CDR3 reads TGTGCCAGTAGTATAGGGTGGACGTGGGACAATCAGCCCCAGCATTTT.